This T cell receptor (beta chain) was sequenced during a study of identical twins (dated by TCRdb to 2016 to 2017). Describing the broader study: TCR alpha and beta repertoires from monozygotic twins, unrelated adults of various ages and cord blood were deep-sequenced to test whether fetal clonotypes persist. To rule out contamination, replicate twin experiments were performed at different times with different library preparation protocols. The paper's findings and limits, for the study overall: Because the same donors could not be followed over many years, conclusions were based on cross-sectional statistical analysis. Fewer insertions were carried by abundant cord blood beta clonotypes; a weaker similar trend was observed in young adult naive repertoires, while no such trend was observed in memory repertoires. Out-of-frame TCR alpha sharing in monozygotic twins was systematically underestimated by recombination models, whereas sharing between unrelated individuals was in agreement with the recombination models. Out-of-frame TCR alpha sequences shared between twins showed an excess of low generation-probability sequences compared with coincidental sharing between unrelated individuals. In beta out-of-frame sequences, excess twin sharing was weaker, because having fewer shared sequences lowered the signal-to-noise ratio. Invariant T cells such as MAIT and iNKT could partly confound zero-insertion analyses, although diverse VJ usage argued against such confounding for most clonotypes.

About this clonotype: Its recognized antigen is unknown. The sample holds no much larger clone one base away, and base qualities are not on file.

Only healthy Caucasian donors were included. The twin cohort consisted of three pairs of female monozygotic twins, all aged about 18 to 30 years. Positive isolation kits from Invitrogen were used to isolate the CD4+ and CD8+ T cell populations. Preparation of the library involved 5' RACE. Data came from an Illumina HiSeq 2000. Template switching added a universal primer binding site, and the final cDNA carried a unique molecular identifier that allowed TCR cDNA molecules to be counted accurately. First-strand cDNA for TCR alpha and beta chains was synthesized from specific primers in the conserved constant-segment region. To control for contamination, every cDNA library was double barcoded, receiving both a SMART-Mk sample barcode and Illumina barcodes. TruSeq adapter sequences along with Illumina sample barcodes were introduced in two successive PCR steps. TCR alpha and beta cDNA libraries were sequenced on the Illumina HiSeq platform with custom primers. The published analysis was carried out like this. Unique molecular identifiers were extracted from raw reads with MiGEC, and CDR3 positions were determined with MiXCR. For each individual, recombination models were inferred using an EM algorithm with the repgenHMM and IGoR tools. Shared clonotype analysis was performed with the tcR package in R, normalizing sharing by the product of cloneset sizes. Out-of-frame nonproductive sequences were analyzed to study raw recombination free of thymic and clonal selection effects. TCRdb applied fastp at Q25 and MiXCR to the public reads, then kept only in-frame beta chains. When rows share a CDR3 protein, they turn into one entry using the most common DNA and genes. The V and J calls and clone size come from TCRdb's table, not from the authors' own analysis. This sample holds roughly 240,000 distinct CDR3 sequences; approximately 8% were observed only once. The ten largest clones represent approximately 5.4% of the sample.

Including cysteine and phenylalanine, the CDR3 has 15 amino acids. The entry retains the CDR3 DNA only, 45 bases that are in frame from base 1. The germline V gene (reference sequence) gives CDR1 as SEHNR and CDR2 as FQNEAQ. Trimming accounts for 5 bases at V and 2 bases at J, while the number of junction bases matched to no gene is 6. The sample was also linked to a second study, of yellow fever vaccine responses in identical twins. Drawing on the second study: According to the authors, the vaccine-induced T cell response in identical twins seemed to be partly convergent and partly specific to each individual. In the study, vaccine-responding T cell clones were precisely tracked in identical twins.

Sample: CD8+ T cells sorted from blood. The TCR was taken from a woman younger than 35 in good health. The rearranged chain carries TRBV7-9 and TRBJ2-7, and 10 junction bases match TRBD2. The CDR3 amino acid sequence is: CASSLGTSVPYEQYF. The sequenced DNA: TGTGCCAGCAGCCTTGGGACTAGCGTACCCTACGAGCAGTACTTC. Outside the CDR3, residues come from the reference TRBV7-9 and TRBJ2-7 proteins, so the full variable domain is: DTGVSQNPRHKITKRGQNVTFRCDPISEHNRLYWYRQTLGQGPEFLTYFQNEAQLEKSRLLSDRFSAERPKGSFSTLEIQRTEQGDSAMYLCASSLGTSVPYEQYFGPGTRLTVT.